The 15 T cell receptor beta chains listed next were all sequenced from one sample in a study of blood T cell repertoires in COVID-19. The repertoire was sequenced with immunoSEQ multiplex PCR; TCRdb's copy has only in-frame clones and lacks some. The sample has approximately 100,000 clones; around 87% are singletons. Specimen: peripheral blood. These receptor sequences come from a young woman with acute or convalescent COVID-19.

V is TRBV4-1 and J is TRBJ1-5; the D is unclear. CDR3 length equals 17 residues. With 2 bases removed from V and 2 bases from J, the gap between germline ends came to 16 bases. Germline values: CDR1 MGHRA, CDR2 YSYEKL. The CDR3 is CASSQSPSPGGNQPQHF. The CDR3 coding sequence is TGCGCCAGCAGCCAAAGCCCCTCCCCCGGGGGCAATCAGCCCCAGCATTTT.

The V and J genes are TRBV27 and TRBJ2-7; 7 bases are a match to TRBD1. The CDR3 is 15 residues long. Germline CDR1 and CDR2: MNHEY and SMNVEV (reference sequence). V lost 5 bases and J lost 3; bases outside the gene matches: 10. As DNA, the CDR3 is TGTGCCAGCAGTCTACGGGACAGATCTAACTACGAGCAGTACTTC. Its protein product is CASSLRDRSNYEQYF.

About this clone: In the same sample, other DNA sequences code for this CDR3. The chain recombines TRBV18 with TRBJ2-7, with a tentative D call TRBD2 (6 bases). Trimming took off 3 bases at V and 1 base at J, with 7 bases between the two ends. Looked up from germline, CDR1 is KGHSH and CDR2 is LQKENI. CDR3 length: 13 amino acids. Here the CDR3 DNA reads TGTGCCAGCTCACCGGGGACTTCCTACGAGCAGTACTTC. This gives the protein CASSPGTSYEQYF.

This clone was seen only once. V is TRBV6-5 and J is TRBJ1-3; D unresolved. The CDR3 has 15 amino acids. V lost 2 bases to trimming and J lost 5 bases, with 13 bases between them. Germline CDR1 reads MNHEY; CDR2 reads SVGAGI. The CDR3 spells CASSYTTLQRNTIYF. In nucleotides, the CDR3 is TGTGCCAGCAGTTACACGACCCTACAGCGAAACACCATATATTTT.

J is TRBJ1-2 and V is TRBV24-1; no reliable D call. The CDR3 has 12 amino acids. Trimming left V 9 bases short and J 4 bases short, with 11 bases between. The V gene's germline CDR1 is KGHDR and CDR2 SFDVKD. The CDR3 loop is CATSDISYGYTF. The DNA for the CDR3 is TGTGCCACCTCTGACATTTCCTATGGCTACACCTTC.

The chain combines TRBV10-3 with TRBJ1-1; D not certain. V was trimmed by 9 bases and J by 1 base, leaving 21 bases between them. Germline loops: CDR1 ENHRY, CDR2 SYGVKD. This CDR3 region has 16 residues. CDR3 DNA: TGTGCCATGCGGACTGAGGGCCTTTCAGGGAACACTGAAGCTTTCTTT. Translating gives CAMRTEGLSGNTEAFF.

This sequence joins TRBV5-1 and TRBJ1-1, with 12 bases matching TRBD1. Losses at the gene ends were 3 bases for V and 1 base for J; bases not matched to a gene: 1. The V gene's germline CDR1 is SGHRS and CDR2 YFSETQ. This CDR3 has 15 amino acids. The CDR3 DNA sequence: TGCGCCAGCAGCTCGGGACAGGGGGCGAACACTGAAGCTTTCTTT. This sequence encodes CASSSGQGANTEAFF.

The CDR3 spells CASSSYSGGKHNEQFF. As DNA, the CDR3 is TGTGCCAGCAGTTCGTATAGCGGGGGGAAGCACAATGAGCAGTTCTTC. The chain couples TRBV28 to TRBJ2-1, with 10 bases matching TRBD2. The CDR3 loop spans 16 amino acids. Germline lookup yields CDR1 MDHEN and CDR2 SYDVKM. Germline trimming cut 4 bases from V and 5 bases from J; bases unmatched to any gene: 8.

The gene calls are TRBV5-8 and TRBJ1-5; D ambiguous. The CDR3 totals 15 residues. Germline V gene lookup returns CDR1 SGHTS and CDR2 YDEGEE. V was pared by 0 bases and J by 0 bases, with 7 bases between. CDR3 sequence reads: CASSLDFYSNQPQHF. In DNA form, the CDR3 reads TGTGCCAGCAGCTTGGACTTTTATAGCAATCAGCCCCAGCATTTT.

The genes are TRBV5-1 and TRBJ2-3; 13 bases are a match to TRBD2. The CDR3 runs to 17 residues. V gave up 0 bases and J gave up 6 bases; unmatched junction bases: 7. CDR1 and CDR2 (germline): SGHRS, YFSETQ. CDR3 residues: CASSLATSGGAWDTQYF. The CDR3, as DNA: TGCGCCAGCAGCTTGGCAACTAGCGGGGGGGCTTGGGATACGCAGTATTTT.

This clone was observed once. One end of the junction varies from germline; a read error may be responsible. The chain carries TRBV5-6 and TRBJ1-1; 9 bases line up with TRBD1. The CDR3 totals 14 residues. From germline, CDR1 is SGHDT and CDR2 YYEEEE. The DNA for the CDR3 is TGTGCCAGCAGTTTGGGGACAGGGTGGACTGAAGCTTTCTTT. It is translated as CASSLGTGWTEAFF.

This clone was counted a few times. The V gene is TRBV4-1, the J gene TRBJ1-5, with 7 bases matching TRBD1. The CDR3 spans 14 residues. The trim removed 4 bases at V and 7 bases at J, leaving 7 bases unmatched. Germline V gene sequence: CDR1 MGHRA, CDR2 YSYEKL. The CDR3 region is CASSPGQWEQPQHF. The CDR3 DNA reads as TGCGCCAGCAGCCCGGGACAGTGGGAACAGCCCCAGCATTTT.

This chain joins TRBV5-1 and TRBJ2-7, with D perhaps TRBD2 (6 bases). This CDR3 is 14 amino acids long. Germline loops: CDR1 SGHRS, CDR2 YFSETQ. Trimming cost V 0 bases and J 4 bases, with 11 bases left between them. The CDR3 DNA sequence: TGCGCCAGCAGCTTGGTTCAGGAGGGGTACGAGCAGTACTTC. Its translation: CASSLVQEGYEQYF.

The chain employs TRBV11-2 and TRBJ2-1; D perhaps matches TRBD1 (5 bases). The CDR3 covers 16 residues. Trimming cost V 7 bases and J 7 bases, with 23 bases left between them. Per germline, CDR1 SGHAT and CDR2 FQNNGV. In DNA form, the CDR3 reads TGTGCCAGCATGGGAATAGGGGCCCCAGTCGGTAATGAGCAGTTCTTC. Amino acid sequence: CASMGIGAPVGNEQFF.

The V gene is TRBV7-8, the J gene TRBJ1-3; D gene ambiguous. In germline, CDR1 is SGHVS, CDR2 FQNEAQ. The CDR3 spans 16 residues. With 5 bases removed from V and 0 bases from J, the gap between germline ends came to 14 bases. CDR3 region: CASSRERVLSGNTIYF. In DNA form, the CDR3 reads TGTGCCAGCAGCCGAGAGCGGGTCCTCTCTGGAAACACCATATATTTT. The entire variable domain, with the rest obtained from reference TRBV7-8 and TRBJ1-3, is as follows: GAGVSQSPRYKVAKRGQDVALRCDPISGHVSLFWYQQALGQGPEFLTYFQNEAQLDKSGLPSDRFFAERPEGSVSTLKIQRTQQEDSAVYLCASSRERVLSGNTIYFGEGSWLTVV.